This T cell receptor beta chain was found in a study of blood T cells in healthy people across ages. Study-level findings and limits: Older age went with lower TCR beta diversity per million T cells, in a roughly linear way. Compared with aged donors, long-lived donors showed fewer expanded clones, suggesting selection.

For the second PCR, which ran for about 7 to 11 cycles, a sample-barcoded 5' primer and a J-beta primer mix were used. MiXCR, run by TCRdb on the 5' RACE reads, gives a single entry per CDR3 protein. The sample consists of about 780,000 distinct CDR3 sequences, 46% of them appearing once. A word on this clonotype: Antigen unknown.

Sequenced input: blood. This clonotype originated in a man aged 80 or over in good health.

CDR3 residues: CSARDLRVSNGTDTQYF. CDR3 DNA sequence: TGCAGTGCTAGAGATCTGAGGGTCAGCAATGGAACAGATACGCAGTATTTT. This chain uses TRBV20-1 with TRBJ2-3; a weak D match, TRBD2 (5 bases). Germline V CDR1 and CDR2: DFQATT, SNEGSKA (reference sequence). The germline V and J ends were trimmed by 0 bases and 3 bases, with 19 bases remaining between them. The CDR3 consists of 17 residues.